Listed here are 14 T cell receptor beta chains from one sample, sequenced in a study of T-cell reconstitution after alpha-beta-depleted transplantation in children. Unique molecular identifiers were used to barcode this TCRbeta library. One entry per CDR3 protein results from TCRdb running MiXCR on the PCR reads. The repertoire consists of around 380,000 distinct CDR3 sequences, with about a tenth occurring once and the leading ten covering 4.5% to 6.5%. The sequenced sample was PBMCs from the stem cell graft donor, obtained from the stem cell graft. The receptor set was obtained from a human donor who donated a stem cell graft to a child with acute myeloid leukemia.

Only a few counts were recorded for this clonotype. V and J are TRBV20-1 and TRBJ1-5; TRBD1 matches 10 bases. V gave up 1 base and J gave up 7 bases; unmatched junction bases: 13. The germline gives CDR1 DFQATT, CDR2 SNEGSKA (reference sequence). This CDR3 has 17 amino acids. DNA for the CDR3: TGCAGTGCTAGAGTCCCGGACAGGGGGAATACTGGGCAGCCCCAGCATTTT. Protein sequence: CSARVPDRGNTGQPQHF.

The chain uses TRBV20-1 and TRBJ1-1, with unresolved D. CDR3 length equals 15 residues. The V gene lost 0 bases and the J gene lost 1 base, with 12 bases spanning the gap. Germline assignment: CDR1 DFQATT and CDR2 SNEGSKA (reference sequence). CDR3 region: CSARDLGIGNTEAFF. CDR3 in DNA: TGCAGTGCTAGAGACCTCGGGATCGGGAACACTGAAGCTTTCTTT.

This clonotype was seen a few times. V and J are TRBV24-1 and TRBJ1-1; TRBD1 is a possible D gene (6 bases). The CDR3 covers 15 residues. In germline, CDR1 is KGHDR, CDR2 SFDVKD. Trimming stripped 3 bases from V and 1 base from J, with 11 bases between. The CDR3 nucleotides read TGTGCCACCAGTGATCGAGCAGGGGAGAACACTGAAGCTTTCTTT. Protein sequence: CATSDRAGENTEAFF.

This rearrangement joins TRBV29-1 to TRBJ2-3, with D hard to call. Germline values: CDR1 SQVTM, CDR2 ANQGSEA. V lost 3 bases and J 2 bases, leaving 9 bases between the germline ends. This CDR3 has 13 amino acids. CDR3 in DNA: TGCAGCGTTGATGCTGACACCACAGATACGCAGTATTTT. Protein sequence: CSVDADTTDTQYF.

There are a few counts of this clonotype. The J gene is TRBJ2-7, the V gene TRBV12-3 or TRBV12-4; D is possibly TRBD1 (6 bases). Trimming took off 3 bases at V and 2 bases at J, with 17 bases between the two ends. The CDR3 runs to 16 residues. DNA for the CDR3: TGTGCCAGCAGTTTTGGCAGGGGATCGGTCCCCTACGAGCAGTACTTC. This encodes CASSFGRGSVPYEQYF.

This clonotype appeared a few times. The CDR3: CASSQELQGGEAFF. The CDR3 nucleotides read TGCGCCAGCAGCCAAGAACTTCAGGGCGGTGAAGCTTTCTTT. The genes are TRBV4-1 and TRBJ1-1; D is perhaps TRBD1 (5 bases). Trimming pared 0 bases from V and 7 bases from J, leaving 12 bases between. Per germline, CDR1 MGHRA and CDR2 YSYEKL. This CDR3 is 14 amino acids long.

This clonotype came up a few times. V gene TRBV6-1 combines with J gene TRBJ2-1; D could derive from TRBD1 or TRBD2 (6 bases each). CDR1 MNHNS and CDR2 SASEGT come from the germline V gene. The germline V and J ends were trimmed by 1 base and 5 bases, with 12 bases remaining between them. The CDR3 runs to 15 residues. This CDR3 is CASSEDRERDNEQFF. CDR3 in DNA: TGTGCCAGCAGTGAAGACAGGGAGCGGGACAATGAGCAGTTCTTC.

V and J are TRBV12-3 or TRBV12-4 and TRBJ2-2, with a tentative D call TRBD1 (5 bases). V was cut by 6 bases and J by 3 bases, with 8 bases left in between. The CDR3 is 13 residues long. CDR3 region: CASRAQDTGELFF. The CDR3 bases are TGTGCCAGCAGGGCACAGGACACCGGGGAGCTGTTTTTT.

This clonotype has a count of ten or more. The CDR3 DNA sequence: TGTGCCAGTAGCCGCACCCGAATAGGGACAGTCGATCAGCCCCAGCATTTT. Translated, it gives CASSRTRIGTVDQPQHF. The chain links TRBV19 to TRBJ1-5; 7 bases agree with TRBD1. Germline CDR1 LNHDA, CDR2 SQIVND (reference sequence). Unmatched junction bases numbered 16, after V lost 6 bases and J lost 5 bases. This CDR3 spans 17 amino acids.

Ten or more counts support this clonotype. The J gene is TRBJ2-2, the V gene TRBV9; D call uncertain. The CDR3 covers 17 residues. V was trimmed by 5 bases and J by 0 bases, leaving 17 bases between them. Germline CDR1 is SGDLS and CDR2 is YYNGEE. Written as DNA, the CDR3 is TGTGCCAGCAGTCCTGGCATGGGCACCACGAACACCGGGGAGCTGTTTTTT. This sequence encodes CASSPGMGTTNTGELFF.

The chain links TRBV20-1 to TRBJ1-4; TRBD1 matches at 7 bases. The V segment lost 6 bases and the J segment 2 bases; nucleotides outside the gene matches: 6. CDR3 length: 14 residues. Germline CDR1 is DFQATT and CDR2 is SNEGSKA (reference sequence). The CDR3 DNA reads TGCAGTGCGACGCAGGGGGGGACTAATGAAAAACTGTTTTTT. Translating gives CSATQGGTNEKLFF.

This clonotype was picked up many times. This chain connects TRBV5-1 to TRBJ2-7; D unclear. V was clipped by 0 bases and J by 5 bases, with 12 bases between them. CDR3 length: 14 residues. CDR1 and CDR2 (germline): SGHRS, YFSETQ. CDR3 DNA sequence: TGCGCCAGCAGCTTGGTAGACACGCGGCACGAGCAGTACTTC. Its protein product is CASSLVDTRHEQYF. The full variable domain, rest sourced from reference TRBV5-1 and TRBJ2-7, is KAGVTQTPRYLIKTRGQQVTLSCSPISGHRSVSWYQQTPGQGLQFLFEYFSETQRNKGNFPGRFSGRQFSNSRSEMNVSTLELGDSALYLCASSLVDTRHEQYFGPGTRLTVT.

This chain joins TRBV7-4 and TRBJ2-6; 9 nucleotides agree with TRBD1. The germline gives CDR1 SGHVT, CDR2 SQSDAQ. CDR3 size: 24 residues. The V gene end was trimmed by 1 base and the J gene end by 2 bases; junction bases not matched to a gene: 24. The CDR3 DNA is TGTGCCAGCAGCTTAGTGGCCGGTGGGACAGGGAGAACAAGGAGGGAAGCTGGGGCCAACGTCCTGACTTTC. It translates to CASSLVAGGTGRTRREAGANVLTF.

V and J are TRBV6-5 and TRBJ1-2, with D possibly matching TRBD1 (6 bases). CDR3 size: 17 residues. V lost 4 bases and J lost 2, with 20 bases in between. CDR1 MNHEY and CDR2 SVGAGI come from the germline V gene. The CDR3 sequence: CASSFQTRGAVNYGYTF. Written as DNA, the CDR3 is TGTGCCAGCAGTTTCCAAACTCGGGGGGCGGTGAACTATGGCTACACCTTC.